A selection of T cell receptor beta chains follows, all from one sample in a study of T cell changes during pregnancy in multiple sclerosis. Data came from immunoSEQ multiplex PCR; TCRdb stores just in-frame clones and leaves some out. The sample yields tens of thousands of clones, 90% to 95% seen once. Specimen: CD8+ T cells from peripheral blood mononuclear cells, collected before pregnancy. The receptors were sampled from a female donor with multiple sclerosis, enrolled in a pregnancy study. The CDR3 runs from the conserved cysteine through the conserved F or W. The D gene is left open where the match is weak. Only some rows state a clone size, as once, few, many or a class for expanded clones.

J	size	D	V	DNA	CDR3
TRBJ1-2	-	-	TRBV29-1	TGCAGCGCAGCCAGGTGGATCGGACAGACTAACTATGGCTACACCTTC	CSAARWIGQTNYGYTF
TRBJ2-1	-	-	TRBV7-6	TGTGCCAGCAGCTTAGAGTTGTTGCAGGGTGGAAGCGATGAGCAGTTCTTC	CASSLELLQGGSDEQFF
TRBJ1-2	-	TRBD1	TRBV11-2	TGTGCCAGCAGCCCGGACAGGGACGGCTACACCTTC	CASSPDRDGYTF
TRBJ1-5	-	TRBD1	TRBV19	TGTGCCAGTAGTTCGACAGGGGGATTTTATAGCAATCAGCCCCAGCATTTT	CASSSTGGFYSNQPQHF
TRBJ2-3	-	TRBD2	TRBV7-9	TGTGCCAGCAGCGTCCTAGCGGGGGGCACAGATACGCAGTATTTT	CASSVLAGGTDTQYF
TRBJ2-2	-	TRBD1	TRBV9	TGTGCCAGCGGTACAGGGGGAACCGGGGAGCTGTTTTTT	CASGTGGTGELFF
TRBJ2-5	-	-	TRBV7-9	TGTGCCAGCAGCTTAGTGGAGACAGGGAGGGAGACCCAGTACTTC	CASSLVETGRETQYF
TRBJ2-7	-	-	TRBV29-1	TGCAGCGTCGGGAGCCCCTACGAGCAGTACTTC	CSVGSPYEQYF
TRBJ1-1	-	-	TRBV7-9	TGTGCCAGCAGCTCAGACAGGATAGGTGAAGCTTTCTTT	CASSSDRIGEAFF
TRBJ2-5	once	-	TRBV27	TGTGCCAGCAGTCCCTGGGGGACACAAGAGACCCAGTACTTC	CASSPWGTQETQYF
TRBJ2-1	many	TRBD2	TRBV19	TGTGCCAGTAGTATATTCGCGGGGGGTTCCTACAATGAGCAGTTCTTC	CASSIFAGGSYNEQFF
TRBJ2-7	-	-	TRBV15	TGTGCCACCAGCAGAGTTAATAACTACGAGCAGTACTTC	CATSRVNNYEQYF
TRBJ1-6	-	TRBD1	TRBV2	TGTGCCACGCAAGGGACAGCTAATTCACCCCTCCACTTT	CATQGTANSPLHF
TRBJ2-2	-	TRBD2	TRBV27	TGTGCCAGCGGACTAGCGGGGGGGATCCTTGGGGAGCTGTTTTTT	CASGLAGGILGELFF
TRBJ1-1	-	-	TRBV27	TGTGCCAGCAACTTAAACAGGGTAGGGAACACTGAAGCTTTCTTT	CASNLNRVGNTEAFF
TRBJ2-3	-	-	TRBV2	TGTGCCAGCCTATCCGTATCGGGCACAGATACGCAGTATTTT	CASLSVSGTDTQYF
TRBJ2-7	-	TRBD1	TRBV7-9	TGTGCCAGCACCCAATCGACAGGGTGGTCCTACGAGCAGTACTTC	CASTQSTGWSYEQYF
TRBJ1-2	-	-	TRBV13	TGTGCCAGCAGAGGGGAGGGGACCTATGGCTACACCTTC	CASRGEGTYGYTF
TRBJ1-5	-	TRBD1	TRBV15	TGTGCCACCAGCAGTTCACAGGGGACAGGGCCCCAGCATTTT	CATSSSQGTGPQHF
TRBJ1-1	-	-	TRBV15	TGTGCCACCAGCTTCGTTCAGGGTGAAGCTTTCTTT	CATSFVQGEAFF
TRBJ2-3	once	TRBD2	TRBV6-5	TGTGCCAGCAGTTACGCGGGGGGACTCACAGATACGCAGTATTTT	CASSYAGGLTDTQYF
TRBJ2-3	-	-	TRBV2	TGTGCCAGCAGCCTAACAGGGTCCCGCACAGATACGCAGTATTTT	CASSLTGSRTDTQYF
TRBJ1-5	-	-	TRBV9	TGTGCCAGCAGCGGGGGGGGTTCCGGTCAGCCCCAGCATTTT	CASSGGGSGQPQHF
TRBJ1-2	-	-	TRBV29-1	TGCAGCGTTGAAGGGGACACGACGGGCTATGGCTACACCTTC	CSVEGDTTGYGYTF
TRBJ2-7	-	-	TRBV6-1	TGTGCCAGCAGTGAATTCAAATTCTACGAGCAGTACTTC	CASSEFKFYEQYF
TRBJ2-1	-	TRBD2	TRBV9	TGTGCCAGCAGCGTAGTTAGCGGGGGGGCCGGGGAGCAGTTCTTC	CASSVVSGGAGEQFF
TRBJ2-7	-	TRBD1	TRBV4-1	TGCGCCAGCAGCCAAGATCCAGGGGGCTTATACGAGCAGTACTTC	CASSQDPGGLYEQYF
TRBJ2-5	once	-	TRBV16	TGTGCCAGCAGCCCTTCTCTGGAGAGTTCGTACTTC	CASSPSLESSYF
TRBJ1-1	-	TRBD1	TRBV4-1	TGCGCCAGCCGCCTCTCCTCGGGGACAGGGTACACTGAAGCTTTCTTT	CASRLSSGTGYTEAFF
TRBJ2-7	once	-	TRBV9	TGTGCCAGCAGCGTAGGTCGTGAGTCCTACGAGCAGTACTTC	CASSVGRESYEQYF
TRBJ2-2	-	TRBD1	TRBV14	TGTGCCAGCAGCCAAGAGGGACAGGGGAACACCGGGGAGCTGTTTTTT	CASSQEGQGNTGELFF
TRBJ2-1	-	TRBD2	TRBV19	TGTGCCAGTAGTGTCGGACTAGAGCACAATGAGCAGTTCTTC	CASSVGLEHNEQFF
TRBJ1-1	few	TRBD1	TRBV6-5	TGTGCCAGCAGGGGACAGGGAAGGAACACTGAAGCTTTCTTT	CASRGQGRNTEAFF
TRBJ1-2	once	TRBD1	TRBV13	TGTGCCAGCAGCTTAGGGACAGGGGCAGATGGCTACACCTTC	CASSLGTGADGYTF
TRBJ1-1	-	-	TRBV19	TGTGCCAGTAGTATAGATCCCCCAGGAGGTGGCACTGAAGCTTTCTTT	CASSIDPPGGGTEAFF
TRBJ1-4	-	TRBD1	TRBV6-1	TGTGCCAGCAGTATAGGACAGGGGAATGAAAAACTGTTTTTT	CASSIGQGNEKLFF
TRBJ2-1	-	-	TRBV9	TGTGCCAGCAGCGCACCGGGGGCGGGGGCCTACAATGAGCAGTTCTTC	CASSAPGAGAYNEQFF
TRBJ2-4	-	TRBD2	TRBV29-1	TGCAGCTTGGGACTAGCGGGGGGGATAGCCAAAAACATTCAGTACTTC	CSLGLAGGIAKNIQYF
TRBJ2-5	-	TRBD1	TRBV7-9	TGTGCCACAAACCGGGACAGGGGTGAGACCCAGTACTTC	CATNRDRGETQYF
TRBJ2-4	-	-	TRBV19	TGTGCCAGTAGTCGACAGGCCCTAGCCAAAAACATTCAGTACTTC	CASSRQALAKNIQYF
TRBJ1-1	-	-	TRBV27	TGTGCCAGCAGTCCTCTCGCACAGTTGAACACTGAAGCTTTCTTT	CASSPLAQLNTEAFF
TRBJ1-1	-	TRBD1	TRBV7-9	TGTGCCAGCAGCTTAGCGGGACAGATGAACACTGAAGCTTTCTTT	CASSLAGQMNTEAFF
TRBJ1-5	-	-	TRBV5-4	TGTGCCAGCAGCTTTTGGGGAGGGGATCAGCCCCAGCATTTT	CASSFWGGDQPQHF
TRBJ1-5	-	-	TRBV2	TGTGCCAGCAGTGAGTTTTCAGTCAATCAGCCCCAGCATTTT	CASSEFSVNQPQHF
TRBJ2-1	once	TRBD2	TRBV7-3	TGTGCCAGCAGCACCCGAGCGGGGGGGCCCTACAATGAGCAGTTCTTC	CASSTRAGGPYNEQFF
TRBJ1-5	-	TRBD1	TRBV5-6	TGTGCCAGCTCTCAGGGGGCTGGGCAGCCCCAGCATTTT	CASSQGAGQPQHF
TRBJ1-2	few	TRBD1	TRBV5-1	TGCGCCAGCAGCTTCGGGCAGGGGGCCGGTGGCTACACCTTC	CASSFGQGAGGYTF
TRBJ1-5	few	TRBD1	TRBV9	TGTGCCAGCAGCCCAGGCGGACAGGGGAATCAGCCCCAGCATTTT	CASSPGGQGNQPQHF
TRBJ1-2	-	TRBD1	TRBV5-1	TGCGCCAGCAGCTTACAAGGACAGGGGAATGGCTACACCTTC	CASSLQGQGNGYTF